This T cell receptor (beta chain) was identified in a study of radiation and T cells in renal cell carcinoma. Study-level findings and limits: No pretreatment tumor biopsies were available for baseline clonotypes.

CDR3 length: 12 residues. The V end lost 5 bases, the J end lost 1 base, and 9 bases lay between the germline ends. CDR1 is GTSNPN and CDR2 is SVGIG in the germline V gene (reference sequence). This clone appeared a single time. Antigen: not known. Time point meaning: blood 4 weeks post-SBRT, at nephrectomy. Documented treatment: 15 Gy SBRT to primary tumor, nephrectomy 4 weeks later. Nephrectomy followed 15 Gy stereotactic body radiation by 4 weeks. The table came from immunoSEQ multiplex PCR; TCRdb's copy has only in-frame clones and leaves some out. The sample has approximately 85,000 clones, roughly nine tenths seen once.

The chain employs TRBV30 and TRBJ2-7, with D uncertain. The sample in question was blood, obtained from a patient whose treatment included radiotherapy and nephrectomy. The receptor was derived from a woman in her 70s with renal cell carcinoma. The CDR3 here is CAWSVGSYEQYF. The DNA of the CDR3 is TGTGCCTGGTCCGTGGGTTCCTACGAGCAGTACTTC. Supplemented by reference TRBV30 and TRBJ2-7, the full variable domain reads SQTIHQWPATLVQPVGSPLSLECTVEGTSNPNLYWYRQAAGRGLQLLFYSVGIGQISSEVPQNLSASRPQDRQFILSSKKLLLSDSGFYLCAWSVGSYEQYFGPGTRLTVT.